This T cell receptor (beta chain) was profiled in a study of cytomegalovirus exposure and HLA in healthy donors. Overall study results and limits: The study flagged 150 to 200 TCR beta chains as cytomegalovirus-associated. High specificity and sensitivity for cytomegalovirus status were reported for the classifier.

The donors belonged to the approximately 120-subject validation cohort, separate from the roughly 720-subject first cohort. The CDR3 contains 13 residues. Germline V gives CDR1 SGDLS, CDR2 YYNGEE. The V end was cut by 0 bases, the J end by 7 bases, with 8 bases between. Sequencing used immunoSEQ multiplex PCR; TCRdb keeps in-frame clones, though not all of them. The profile shows about 150,000 clones, about 89% of them singletons. Turning to this clone: Antigen: not known.

The chain recombines TRBV9 with TRBJ2-1; D may be TRBD2 (6 bases). Sequencing used PBMCs. The sequence was obtained from a young man in good health and CMV-seronegative. CDR3 DNA sequence: TGTGCCAGCAGCGTAGCAGGAGGGAATGAGCAGTTCTTC. This sequence encodes CASSVAGGNEQFF.